The 25 T cell receptor beta chains listed next were all sequenced from one sample in a study of cytotoxic CD8 clonotypes in ibrutinib-treated CLL. The repertoire was sequenced with immunoSEQ multiplex PCR; TCRdb's copy has only in-frame clones and lacks some. The sample has around 310,000 clones, more than 65% seen once. The sequencing used PBMCs, collected before ibrutinib treatment. Receptor source: a human donor with chronic lymphocytic leukemia.

The chain is built from TRBV7-9 and TRBJ2-7; possibly TRBD2 for D (5 bases). This CDR3 region has 14 residues. V lost 1 base to trimming and J lost 4 bases, with 11 bases between them. Per germline, CDR1 SEHNR and CDR2 FQNEAQ (reference sequence). CDR3 loop: CASSLVVSDYEQYF. Here the CDR3 DNA reads TGTGCCAGCAGCTTAGTTGTTAGCGATTACGAGCAGTACTTC.

V is TRBV4-2 and J is TRBJ2-5; 7 nucleotides agree with TRBD2. V lost 3 bases and J lost 5; bases outside the gene matches: 6. Germline V gene sequence: CDR1 LGHNA, CDR2 YNFKEQ. The CDR3 has 14 amino acids. The CDR3 loop reads CASSQGLSGETQYF. In DNA form, the CDR3 reads TGTGCCAGCAGCCAGGGACTATCCGGGGAGACCCAGTACTTC.

The V call is TRBV7-9, the J call TRBJ2-1; 15 nucleotides line up with TRBD2. Germline CDR1 and CDR2: SEHNR and FQNEAQ (reference sequence). CDR3 size: 18 residues. The V segment lost 5 bases and the J segment 6 bases; nucleotides outside the gene matches: 11. The CDR3 coding sequence is TGTGCCAGCAGCCCGCGGACTAGCGGGAGGGTTGGGGTCAATGAGCAGTTCTTC. Translated: CASSPRTSGRVGVNEQFF. Full variable domain (remainder filled in from reference TRBV7-9 and TRBJ2-1): DTGVSQNPRHKITKRGQNVTFRCDPISEHNRLYWYRQTLGQGPEFLTYFQNEAQLEKSRLLSDRFSAERPKGSFSTLEIQRTEQGDSAMYLCASSPRTSGRVGVNEQFFGPGTRLTVL.

CDR3 sequence (DNA): TGTGCCAGCAGCTACTCTGGGACAGAAGCTAACTATGGCTACACCTTC. Amino acid sequence: CASSYSGTEANYGYTF. V and J are TRBV7-8 and TRBJ1-2, with 7 bases lining up with TRBD1. The CDR3 extends over 16 amino acids. CDR1 and CDR2 (germline): SGHVS, FQNEAQ. With V trimmed by 4 bases and J by 0 bases, 8 bases remained unmatched.

This chain uses TRBV5-1 with TRBJ2-2; 7 nucleotides align to TRBD2. V shed 4 bases and J 0 bases; nucleotides not matched to a gene: 3. CDR3 size: 15 residues. CDR1 SGHRS and CDR2 YFSETQ come from the germline V gene. The CDR3 DNA is TGCGCCAGCAGCCTAGCGGTATCGAACACCGGGGAGCTGTTTTTT. It yields the protein CASSLAVSNTGELFF. The whole variable domain, filled in from reference TRBV5-1 and TRBJ2-2, reads KAGVTQTPRYLIKTRGQQVTLSCSPISGHRSVSWYQQTPGQGLQFLFEYFSETQRNKGNFPGRFSGRQFSNSRSEMNVSTLELGDSALYLCASSLAVSNTGELFFGEGSRLTVL.

The V and J genes are TRBV25-1 and TRBJ1-2, with unresolved D. From germline, CDR1 is MGHDK and CDR2 SYGVNS. With 5 bases removed from V and 4 bases from J, the gap between germline ends came to 11 bases. The CDR3 length is 13 residues. This CDR3 reads CASSKGTTYGYTF. CDR3 in DNA: TGTGCCAGCAGTAAGGGAACCACCTATGGCTACACCTTC.

V gene TRBV7-2 combines with J gene TRBJ2-7; D uncertain. Germline V gene lookup returns CDR1 SGHTA and CDR2 FQGNSA. V was clipped by 1 base and J by 6 bases, with 13 bases between them. The CDR3 loop spans 14 amino acids. CDR3 DNA: TGTGCCAGCAGCTTAGGGCCCTATACGGGCGAGCAGTACTTC. Translation: CASSLGPYTGEQYF.

The chain joins TRBV7-8 to TRBJ2-7, with 7 nucleotides matching TRBD2. V shed 3 bases and J 4 bases; nucleotides not matched to a gene: 9. Germline V gene data show CDR1 as SGHVS and CDR2 as FQNEAQ. The CDR3 sequence is 15 residues long. The CDR3 spells CASSLGGGGSYEQYF. CDR3 coding DNA: TGTGCCAGCAGCTTGGGGGGAGGCGGGAGTTACGAGCAGTACTTC.

The chain carries TRBV27 and TRBJ2-1; TRBD1 matches 9 bases. In germline, CDR1 is MNHEY, CDR2 SMNVEV (reference sequence). The CDR3 has 15 residues. V shed 4 bases and J 4 bases; nucleotides not matched to a gene: 5. The CDR3 spells CASSSPGQGYNEQFF. For the CDR3, the DNA is TGTGCCAGCAGTTCGCCGGGACAGGGTTACAATGAGCAGTTCTTC.

This chain joins TRBV9 and TRBJ2-5; 11 nucleotides match TRBD1. The CDR3 length is 15 residues. Germline V CDR1 and CDR2: SGDLS, YYNGEE. The ends lost 0 bases at V and 4 bases at J; junction bases unmatched: 2. CDR3: CASSVGTGGAETQYF. CDR3 sequence (DNA): TGTGCCAGCAGCGTAGGGACAGGGGGCGCAGAGACCCAGTACTTC.

This rearrangement joins TRBV9 to TRBJ2-2; TRBD2 agrees at 8 bases. This CDR3 is 15 amino acids long. Germline V gene data show CDR1 as SGDLS and CDR2 as YYNGEE. V lost 3 bases and J lost 4; bases outside the gene matches: 5. The CDR3 DNA follows: TGTGCCAGCAGCGCCAGCGGGAGAGGCACCGGGGAGCTGTTTTTT. Translation gives CASSASGRGTGELFF.

A few counts support this clone. The CDR3 loop is CASSGRTGIRGYTF. In DNA form, the CDR3 reads TGTGCCAGCAGCGGCAGGACGGGGATTCGTGGCTACACCTTC. The J gene is TRBJ1-2, the V gene TRBV7-8; no clear D. The CDR3 is made up of 14 amino acids. The germline V and J ends were trimmed by 5 bases and 7 bases, with 17 bases remaining between them. Germline V gene lookup returns CDR1 SGHVS and CDR2 FQNEAQ.

This chain connects TRBV5-4 to TRBJ2-5; no clear D. V lost 2 bases, J lost 2 bases, and 22 bases lay in between. The length of the CDR3 is 18 residues. The germline gives CDR1 SGHNT, CDR2 YYREEE (reference sequence). The CDR3 loop reads CASSFNLWAVRGQETQYF. The CDR3 nucleotides read TGTGCCAGCAGCTTTAACCTCTGGGCCGTTCGAGGACAAGAGACCCAGTACTTC.

This clone was observed a handful of times. The chain uses TRBV2 and TRBJ1-1, with D unresolved. Trimming took 1 base from V and 10 from J, leaving 13 bases between them. The germline V gene encodes CDR1 SNHLY and CDR2 FYNNEI. The CDR3 extends over 13 amino acids. In nucleotides, the CDR3 is TGTGCCAGCAGTGAAGTGGGCCTGGAGGGAGCTTTCTTT. Its protein is CASSEVGLEGAFF.

This chain connects TRBV7-2 to TRBJ2-7; maybe TRBD2 (6 bases). The CDR3 length is 15 residues. V was trimmed by 3 bases and J by 0 bases, leaving 12 bases between them. Germline loops: CDR1 SGHTA, CDR2 FQGNSA. CDR3 region: CASSFGRGSSYEQYF. The DNA for the CDR3 is TGTGCCAGCAGCTTTGGACGGGGGAGCTCCTACGAGCAGTACTTC.

This chain uses TRBV11-3 with TRBJ2-6; perhaps TRBD1 as D (6 bases). Per germline, CDR1 SGHNT and CDR2 YENEEA. Trimming cost V 5 bases and J 3 bases, with 14 bases left between them. This CDR3 is 16 amino acids long. CDR3 sequence: CASSAEGHSGANVLTF. The CDR3 DNA reads TGTGCCAGCAGCGCCGAGGGACATAGTGGGGCCAACGTCCTGACTTTC.

The V call is TRBV29-1, the J call TRBJ1-1, with D possibly matching TRBD1 (5 bases). Trimming left V 2 bases short and J 6 bases short, with 10 bases between. CDR3 size: 12 residues. Germline CDR1 and CDR2: SQVTM and ANQGSEA. CDR3 DNA sequence: TGCAGCGTTGAATACGGGGGAGCTGAAGCTTTCTTT. Translating it yields CSVEYGGAEAFF. Full variable domain (remainder filled in from reference TRBV29-1 and TRBJ1-1): SAVISQKPSRDICQRGTSLTIQCQVDSQVTMMFWYRQQPGQSLTLIATANQGSEATYESGFVIDKFPISRPNLTFSTLTVSNMSPEDSSIYLCSVEYGGAEAFFGQGTRLTVV.

This chain links TRBV29-1 with TRBJ2-2; the match to TRBD2 covers 9 bases. The length of the CDR3 is 14 residues. Per the germline V gene, CDR1 is SQVTM and CDR2 is ANQGSEA. Unmatched junction bases numbered 5, after V lost 4 bases and J lost 5 bases. The CDR3 DNA sequence: TGCAGCGTTGCTGGCGGGAGGGGGACCGGGGAGCTGTTTTTT. Encoded protein: CSVAGGRGTGELFF.

The chain joins TRBV4-2 to TRBJ2-2; 8 bases map to TRBD1. Germline V gene data show CDR1 as LGHNA and CDR2 as YNFKEQ. V trimming: 1 base; J trimming: 5 bases; junction bases outside the gene matches: 6. The CDR3 spans 16 residues. The CDR3 is CASSQGPGQGTGELFF. The CDR3 DNA is TGTGCCAGCAGCCAAGGCCCCGGACAGGGTACCGGGGAGCTGTTTTTT.

CDR3 nucleotide sequence: TGTGCCAGCAGCTTAGACGGACTAGCGAGATACAATGAGCAGTTCTTC. Translation gives CASSLDGLARYNEQFF. The rearrangement uses TRBV7-3 and TRBJ2-1, with 9 bases fitting TRBD2. Germline CDR1 reads SGHTA; CDR2 reads FQGTGA. This CDR3 comprises 16 residues. The V gene end was trimmed by 2 bases and the J gene end by 4 bases; junction bases not matched to a gene: 6.

The J gene is TRBJ2-2, the V gene TRBV4-2; TRBD2 aligns across 13 bases. Looked up from germline, CDR1 is LGHNA and CDR2 is YNFKEQ. Unmatched junction bases numbered 9, after V lost 4 bases and J lost 4 bases. The CDR3 spans 18 residues. The CDR3 DNA reads as TGTGCCAGCAGCCCTCCGGGACTAGCGGGATCGGGCACCGGGGAGCTGTTTTTT. It encodes CASSPPGLAGSGTGELFF.

The CDR3, as DNA: TGTGCCAGCAGTTTACGGCAGGGGGCCCCAAGGCTCCAAGAGACCCAGTACTTC. Encoded protein: CASSLRQGAPRLQETQYF. The chain couples TRBV27 to TRBJ2-5; 8 positions match TRBD1. The V gene end was trimmed by 2 bases and the J gene end by 1 base; junction bases not matched to a gene: 12. Germline loops: CDR1 MNHEY, CDR2 SMNVEV (reference sequence). The CDR3 runs 18 residues.

The chain employs TRBV28 and TRBJ1-2; TRBD1 aligns across 7 bases. CDR3 length: 15 amino acids. Germline V gene sequence: CDR1 MDHEN, CDR2 SYDVKM. The J segment lost 4 bases and the V segment lost 5 bases, leaving 10 bases of the junction unmatched. CDR3 residues: CASSLPGQYSYGYTF. CDR3 coding DNA: TGTGCCAGCAGTCTACCGGGACAGTATTCCTATGGCTACACCTTC.

This clone was seen only once. The V call is TRBV5-6, the J call TRBJ1-1; TRBD1 matches 8 bases. The V gene's germline CDR1 is SGHDT and CDR2 YYEEEE. The CDR3 sequence is 13 residues long. Trimming cost V 4 bases and J 10 bases; bases outside gene matches: 9. The DNA of the CDR3 is TGTGCCAGCAGCCCGGGACAGGTTCGCGGAGCTTTCTTT. It translates to CASSPGQVRGAFF.

The gene calls are TRBV15 and TRBJ2-1; possibly TRBD1 for D (5 bases). Between the trimmed V and J ends, which lost 3 bases and 3 bases, there was a span of 12 bases. This CDR3 contains 15 residues. Looked up from germline, CDR1 is LNHNV and CDR2 is YYDKDF (reference sequence). CDR3 loop: CATSRAGLLYNEQFF. CDR3 nucleotides: TGTGCCACCAGCAGGGCAGGGTTGCTCTACAATGAGCAGTTCTTC.